This TCR beta chain was profiled in a study of blood T cell repertoires in COVID-19. Study as a whole: Nucleic acid was either cDNA or gDNA, and it came from T cells, B-cell-depleted T cells, or PBMCs.

Trimming cost V 4 bases and J 7 bases, with 16 bases left between them. The CDR3 covers 15 residues. Germline assignment: CDR1 LGHDT and CDR2 YNNKEL (reference sequence). Methods used by the authors: For nucleated cells, counts were estimated from reference gene primer amplification. The data were produced by immunoSEQ multiplex PCR, yet TCRdb's version contains in-frame clones alone and is incomplete. V and J calls and clone size come straight from that table; D and trimming were deduced from the DNA. The sample has around 100,000 clones, over 80% seen once; the top ten hold roughly 10%. This clonotype originated in a man aged 80 or over with acute or convalescent COVID-19. The sample taken for sequencing was peripheral blood. The chain links TRBV3-1 (or the pseudogene TRBV3-2) to TRBJ1-4; possible D gene TRBD1, 6 bases. DNA of the CDR3: TGTGCCAGCAGCCCCTCAGGGGATCGAGCTGAAAAACTGTTTTTT. Translating it yields CASSPSGDRAEKLFF.